This TCR beta chain is from a study of T cell responses to AZD1222 COVID-19 vaccine. The method was immunoSEQ multiplex PCR; TCRdb's version includes in-frame clones alone and lacks a portion of them. Of about 190,000 clones in the sample, 85% to 95% were seen once. CDR3 length equals 14 residues. Trimming removed 6 bases from V and 6 bases from J, with 15 bases in between. Germline CDR1 MDHEN, CDR2 SYDVKM. This chain uses TRBV28 with TRBJ1-5, with D possibly being TRBD1 (6 bases). This clonotype originated in an adult in good health. The sample in question was peripheral blood, obtained on day 0 of AZD1222 vaccination. The CDR3 protein is CASSPGTGTQPQHF. CDR3 sequence (DNA): TGTGCCAGCAGCCCCGGTACAGGGACTCAGCCCCAGCATTTT.